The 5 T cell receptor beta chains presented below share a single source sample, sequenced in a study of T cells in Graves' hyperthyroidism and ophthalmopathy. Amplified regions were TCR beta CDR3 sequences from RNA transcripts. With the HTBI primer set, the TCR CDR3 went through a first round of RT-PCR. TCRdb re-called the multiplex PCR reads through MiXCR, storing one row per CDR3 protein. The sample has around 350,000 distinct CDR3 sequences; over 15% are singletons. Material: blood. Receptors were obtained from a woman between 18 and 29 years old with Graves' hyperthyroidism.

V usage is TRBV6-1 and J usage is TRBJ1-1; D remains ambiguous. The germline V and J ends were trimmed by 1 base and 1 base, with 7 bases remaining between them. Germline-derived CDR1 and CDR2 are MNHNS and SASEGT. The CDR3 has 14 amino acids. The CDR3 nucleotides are TGTGCCAGCAGTGAAGGACCGACGAACACTGAAGCTTTCTTT. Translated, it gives CASSEGPTNTEAFF.

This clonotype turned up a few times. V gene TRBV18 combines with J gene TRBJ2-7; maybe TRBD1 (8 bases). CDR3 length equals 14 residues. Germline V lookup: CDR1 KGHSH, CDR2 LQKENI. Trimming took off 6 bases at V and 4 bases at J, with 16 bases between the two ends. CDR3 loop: CASSSTQGGYEQYF. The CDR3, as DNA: TGTGCCAGCTCCTCCACACAGGGGGGGTACGAGCAGTACTTC. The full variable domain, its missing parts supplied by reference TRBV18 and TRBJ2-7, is NAGVMQNPRHLVRRRGQEARLRCSPMKGHSHVYWYRQLPEEGLKFMVYLQKENIIDESGMPKERFSAEFPKEGPSILRIQQVVRGDSAAYFCASSSTQGGYEQYFGPGTRLTVT.

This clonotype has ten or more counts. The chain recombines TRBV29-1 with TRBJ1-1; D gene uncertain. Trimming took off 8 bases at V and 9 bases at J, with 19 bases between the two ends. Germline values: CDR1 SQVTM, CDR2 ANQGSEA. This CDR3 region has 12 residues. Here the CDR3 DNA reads TGCAGCCCCCTAAGATCGGAGAGCCAAGCTTTCTTT. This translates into CSPLRSESQAFF. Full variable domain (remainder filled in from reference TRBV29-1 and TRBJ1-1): SAVISQKPSRDICQRGTSLTIQCQVDSQVTMMFWYRQQPGQSLTLIATANQGSEATYESGFVIDKFPISRPNLTFSTLTVSNMSPEDSSIYLCSPLRSESQAFFGQGTRLTVV.

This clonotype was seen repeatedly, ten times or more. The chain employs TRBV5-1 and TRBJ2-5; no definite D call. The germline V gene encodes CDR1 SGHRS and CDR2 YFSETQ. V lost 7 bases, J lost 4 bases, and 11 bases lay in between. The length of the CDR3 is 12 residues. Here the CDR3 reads CASADPGETQYF. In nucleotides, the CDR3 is TGCGCCAGCGCCGACCCCGGAGAGACCCAGTACTTC.

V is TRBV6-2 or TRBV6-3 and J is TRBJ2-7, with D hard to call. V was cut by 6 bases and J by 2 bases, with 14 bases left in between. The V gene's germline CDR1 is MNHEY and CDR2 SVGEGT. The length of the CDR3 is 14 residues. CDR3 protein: CASSPRVAPYEQYF. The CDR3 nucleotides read TGTGCCAGCAGCCCTCGGGTAGCCCCCTACGAGCAGTACTTC.